These 18 T cell receptor beta chains share one sample of origin, sequenced in a study of CD8+ T cells in alopecia areata. Reverse transcribed after extraction, RNA yielded cDNA as the sequencing template. The data were produced by immunoSEQ multiplex PCR, yet TCRdb's version contains in-frame clones alone and is incomplete. The sample lists fewer than 250,000 clones; approximately 56% were seen once. Treatment denoted: oral pan-JAK inhibitor, 5-10 mg twice daily. Sequenced here: CD4+ T cells sorted from blood, sampled at week 4, from a patient treated with tofacitinib. These receptors were obtained from a human donor with alopecia areata.

The table lists this clone with a few counts. The V gene is TRBV29-1, the J gene TRBJ2-1; 11 bases align to TRBD2. From germline, CDR1 is SQVTM and CDR2 ANQGSEA. The J segment lost 7 bases and the V segment lost 6 bases, leaving 14 bases of the junction unmatched. This CDR3 comprises 16 residues. CDR3 amino acids: CSVGEGRLAGGNEQFF. The CDR3 bases are TGCAGCGTGGGCGAAGGGAGGCTAGCGGGAGGTAATGAGCAGTTCTTC.

The V call is TRBV7-2, the J call TRBJ2-3; no clear D. Germline V gene sequence: CDR1 SGHTA, CDR2 FQGNSA. The CDR3 length is 15 residues. V was trimmed by 2 bases and J by 4 bases, leaving 13 bases between them. The CDR3 bases are TGTGCCAGCAGCTTATTCGGGCTGAAGCCAGATACGCAGTATTTT. This gives the protein CASSLFGLKPDTQYF.

This chain connects TRBV7-2 to TRBJ1-5; D remains unclear. V lost 5 bases and J lost 1, with 15 bases in between. CDR3 length equals 16 residues. Per germline, CDR1 SGHTA and CDR2 FQGNSA. Here the CDR3 reads CASSPVGTTSNQPQHF. In DNA, the CDR3 is TGTGCCAGCAGCCCAGTGGGTACTACCAGCAATCAGCCCCAGCATTTT.

The rearrangement joins TRBV5-4 to TRBJ2-6; no firm D call. The germline V and J ends were trimmed by 3 bases and 4 bases, with 20 bases remaining between them. CDR1 SGHNT and CDR2 YYREEE come from the germline V gene (reference sequence). The CDR3 length is 18 residues. The CDR3 sequence is CASSSPRPGGKGANVLTF. Written as DNA, the CDR3 is TGTGCCAGCAGCTCACCACGGCCAGGCGGAAAGGGGGCCAACGTCCTGACTTTC.

The V call is TRBV9, the J call TRBJ1-2, with D unresolved. Germline V gene lookup returns CDR1 SGDLS and CDR2 YYNGEE. CDR3 size: 14 residues. Trimming took 4 bases from V and 2 from J, leaving 12 bases between them. DNA for the CDR3: TGTGCCAGCAGCCCCATGGTCCAGAACTATGGCTACACCTTC. Residues: CASSPMVQNYGYTF.

The chain has TRBV29-1 and TRBJ2-1, with TRBD2 matching 12 bases. CDR3 size: 14 residues. Looked up from germline, CDR1 is SQVTM and CDR2 is ANQGSEA. Trimming removed 6 bases from V and 5 bases from J; junction bases left unmatched: 5. The CDR3 DNA sequence: TGCAGCGTGAGACTAGCGGGAGCGAACAATGAGCAGTTCTTC. Translating it yields CSVRLAGANNEQFF.

The chain links TRBV15 to TRBJ2-4, with D perhaps TRBD2 (6 bases). The CDR3 is made up of 16 amino acids. The germline gives CDR1 LNHNV, CDR2 YYDKDF (reference sequence). Trimming left V 2 bases short and J 1 base short, with 12 bases between. The CDR3 bases are TGTGCCACCAGCAGATCCTCGGGGGTCGCCAAAAACATTCAGTACTTC. Translation gives CATSRSSGVAKNIQYF.

The CDR3 region is CASSYRGHEQYF. The CDR3 DNA reads as TGTGCCAGCAGTTACAGGGGACACGAGCAGTACTTC. V is TRBV6-5 and J is TRBJ2-7; TRBD1 or TRBD2 may be the D gene (5 bases each). Germline V gene data show CDR1 as MNHEY and CDR2 as SVGAGI. Trimming took off 2 bases at V and 5 bases at J, with 7 bases between the two ends. CDR3 length: 12 amino acids.

The chain couples TRBV7-2 to TRBJ1-2; tentative D call: TRBD1 (6 bases). Germline lookup yields CDR1 SGHTA and CDR2 FQGNSA. V was trimmed by 0 bases and J by 2 bases, leaving 16 bases between them. CDR3 length: 17 residues. CDR3 sequence: CASSLALGGQKNYGYTF. CDR3 sequence (DNA): TGTGCCAGCAGCTTAGCGTTGGGGGGACAAAAGAACTATGGCTACACCTTC.

The chain is built from TRBV15 and TRBJ1-2; D ambiguous. CDR1 is LNHNV and CDR2 is YYDKDF in the germline V gene (reference sequence). The CDR3 totals 14 residues. Trimming took 0 bases from V and 8 from J, leaving 13 bases between them. CDR3 in amino acids: CATSRDYQEYGYTF. The CDR3 nucleotides are TGTGCCACCAGCAGAGATTATCAGGAATACGGCTACACCTTC.

V and J are TRBV7-9 and TRBJ1-2; no clear D gene. The CDR3 loop spans 12 amino acids. Trimming pared 1 base from V and 3 bases from J, leaving 3 bases between. CDR1 SEHNR and CDR2 FQNEAQ come from the germline V gene (reference sequence). The CDR3: CASSLDYYGYTF. The CDR3 nucleotides read TGTGCCAGCAGCTTAGACTACTATGGCTACACCTTC.

The chain is built from TRBV5-1 and TRBJ2-7; 8 bases match TRBD2. V was pared by 2 bases and J by 5 bases, with 3 bases of the junction left unmatched. Germline CDR1 is SGHRS and CDR2 is YFSETQ. There are 13 residues in the CDR3. The DNA of the CDR3 is TGCGCCAGCAGCTTCGCGGGAGGCCACGAGCAGTACTTC. Protein sequence: CASSFAGGHEQYF.

This chain links TRBV4-2 with TRBJ2-1; TRBD1 agrees at 8 bases. Germline loops: CDR1 LGHNA, CDR2 YNFKEQ. The trim removed 0 bases at V and 7 bases at J, leaving 11 bases unmatched. This CDR3 spans 17 amino acids. CDR3 protein: CASSQEFQGALGNEQFF. CDR3 coding DNA: TGTGCCAGCAGCCAAGAATTTCAGGGGGCTTTAGGGAATGAGCAGTTCTTC.

This clone was counted a few times. The gene calls are TRBV29-1 and TRBJ2-7; no firm D call. CDR1 SQVTM and CDR2 ANQGSEA come from the germline V gene. V lost 7 bases and J 0 bases, leaving 7 bases between the germline ends. This CDR3 comprises 11 residues. The CDR3: CSASVSYEQYF. CDR3 nucleotide sequence: TGCAGCGCCTCCGTCTCCTACGAGCAGTACTTC.

V and J are TRBV9 and TRBJ2-3, with 7 positions matching TRBD2. There are 16 residues in the CDR3. From germline, CDR1 is SGDLS and CDR2 YYNGEE. V was clipped by 0 bases and J by 0 bases; unmatched bases: 4. As DNA, the CDR3 is TGTGCCAGCAGCGTAGGAGGTAGCGGGAGCACAGATACGCAGTATTTT. Protein: CASSVGGSGSTDTQYF. The entire variable domain, with the rest obtained from reference TRBV9 and TRBJ2-3, is as follows: DSGVTQTPKHLITATGQRVTLRCSPRSGDLSVYWYQQSLDQGLQFLIQYYNGEERAKGNILERFSAQQFPDLHSELNLSSLELGDSALYFCASSVGGSGSTDTQYFGPGTRLTVL.

This sequence joins TRBV4-1 and TRBJ2-7; D unclear. The V end lost 5 bases, the J end lost 4 bases, and 12 bases lay between the germline ends. This CDR3 spans 13 amino acids. The germline V gene encodes CDR1 MGHRA and CDR2 YSYEKL. The CDR3 sequence is CASSFTPLYEQYF. Written as DNA, the CDR3 is TGCGCCAGCAGCTTTACGCCCCTGTACGAGCAGTACTTC.

The V call is TRBV9, the J call TRBJ2-5; D is perhaps TRBD1 (5 bases). Germline V CDR1 and CDR2: SGDLS, YYNGEE. The CDR3 spans 14 residues. V lost 3 bases to trimming and J lost 1 base, with 10 bases between them. CDR3 coding DNA: TGTGCCAGCAGCGGGGGCCTCACCCAAGAGACCCAGTACTTC. It is translated as CASSGGLTQETQYF.

In this sample, this clone turned up a few times. This chain links TRBV7-2 with TRBJ1-2; D ambiguous. The CDR3 has 14 residues. The germline V gene encodes CDR1 SGHTA and CDR2 FQGNSA. Trimming left V 6 bases short and J 6 bases short, with 17 bases between. The CDR3 loop is CASRVRALGDGYTF. CDR3 nucleotides: TGTGCCAGCAGGGTCCGGGCCTTGGGTGATGGCTACACCTTC.